Below are 15 T cell receptor beta chains sequenced from a single sample in a study of tumor-infiltrating lymphocytes in localized non-small cell lung cancer. TCRdb's table, derived via immunoSEQ multiplex PCR, lists solely in-frame clones and lacks some. The table has several thousand clones, approximately 60% seen once. The sequencing sample was made of uninvolved lung tissue not adjacent to the tumor. The origin of the receptors is a human donor with non-small cell lung cancer.

This clone was counted between two and nine times. V is TRBV25-1 and J is TRBJ1-4; D possibly corresponds to TRBD1 (6 bases). The CDR3 totals 14 residues. From germline, CDR1 is MGHDK and CDR2 SYGVNS. Trimming left V 4 bases short and J 5 bases short, with 11 bases between. DNA of the CDR3: TGTGCCAGCAGTGTTCAGGGGCTGAATGAAAAACTGTTTTTT. Translation gives CASSVQGLNEKLFF.

This chain connects TRBV6-5 to TRBJ1-1; the D is unclear. V was clipped by 7 bases and J by 0 bases, with 6 bases between them. Germline CDR1 MNHEY, CDR2 SVGAGI. The CDR3 has 12 residues. The CDR3 is CASKQLNTEAFF. DNA of the CDR3: TGTGCCAGCAAACAGCTGAACACTGAAGCTTTCTTT.

The chain is built from TRBV15 and TRBJ1-2; D not resolved. V lost 0 bases and J lost 4, with 15 bases in between. Germline V gene lookup returns CDR1 LNHNV and CDR2 YYDKDF (reference sequence). This CDR3 contains 16 residues. The CDR3 DNA is TGTGCCACCAGCAGAGATCGCGGGGAGCTTGGCTATGGCTACACCTTC. This codes for CATSRDRGELGYGYTF.

This clone was seen a handful of times. The chain joins TRBV9 to TRBJ1-2; 7 bases fit TRBD1. After removal of 4 bases from V and 4 bases from J, the junction contained 10 bases not matched to a gene. The CDR3 is 15 amino acids. Germline V gene data show CDR1 as SGDLS and CDR2 as YYNGEE. This CDR3 reads CASSLWDRDFYGYTF. The CDR3 region has the DNA TGTGCCAGCAGCTTATGGGACAGAGATTTCTATGGCTACACCTTC.

The chain couples TRBV30 to TRBJ2-3, with a possible D match to TRBD1 (7 bases). Germline V gene sequence: CDR1 GTSNPN, CDR2 SVGIG (reference sequence). The CDR3 totals 13 residues. V was trimmed by 7 bases and J by 3 bases, leaving 14 bases between them. CDR3 nucleotides: TGTGCCTTGGGGGGACAGATTACAGATACGCAGTATTTT. Translating it yields CALGGQITDTQYF.

The chain uses TRBV7-9 and TRBJ2-1; 8 bases are shared with TRBD2. Losses at the gene ends were 5 bases for V and 4 bases for J; bases not matched to a gene: 10. The germline CDR1 and CDR2 sequences are SEHNR and FQNEAQ (reference sequence). The CDR3 is 16 residues long. The CDR3 coding sequence is TGTGCCAGCAGCGCCCGAGGAGCGGGGGTATACAATGAGCAGTTCTTC. Protein: CASSARGAGVYNEQFF.

V usage is TRBV27 and J usage is TRBJ2-1; possibly TRBD1 for D (5 bases). The CDR3 loop spans 15 amino acids. In germline, CDR1 is MNHEY, CDR2 SMNVEV (reference sequence). V lost 8 bases to trimming and J lost 4 bases, with 18 bases between them. CDR3 loop: CASSFLAGPYNEQFF. CDR3 in DNA: TGTGCCAGCTCCTTCTTGGCAGGGCCTTACAATGAGCAGTTCTTC.

Within the sample, this clone is medium-sized. The chain couples TRBV9 to TRBJ1-4, with a weak D call TRBD1 (5 bases). There are 13 residues in the CDR3. Germline assignment: CDR1 SGDLS and CDR2 YYNGEE. Trimming removed 0 bases from V and 10 bases from J, with 10 bases in between. The CDR3 nucleotides are TGTGCCAGCAGCGTAGCTACAGGCGGAAAACTGTTTTTT. It translates to CASSVATGGKLFF.

This clone was detected only a few times. The chain couples TRBV4-1 to TRBJ1-1; TRBD1 is a possible D gene (6 bases). There are 15 residues in the CDR3. The germline V and J ends were trimmed by 2 bases and 4 bases, with 14 bases remaining between them. CDR1 is MGHRA, CDR2 YSYEKL, per germline. CDR3 DNA: TGCGCCAGCAGCCAAAGGGGGGTCAGGGTCACTGAAGCTTTCTTT. Translated, it gives CASSQRGVRVTEAFF.

This clone was detected a few times. The genes are TRBV4-1 and TRBJ2-7, with TRBD2 identical over 9 bases. V shed 4 bases, J shed 4 bases, and the junction held 8 bases outside the gene matches. CDR1 MGHRA and CDR2 YSYEKL come from the germline V gene. The length of the CDR3 is 15 residues. The CDR3 spells CASSLTSGTAYEQYF. The CDR3 DNA reads as TGCGCCAGCAGCCTGACTAGCGGAACTGCTTACGAGCAGTACTTC.

The J gene is TRBJ2-3, the V gene TRBV10-3; the match to TRBD2 covers 11 bases. Germline V CDR1 and CDR2: ENHRY, SYGVKD. J gave up 7 bases and V 3 bases, and 3 bases lay outside the gene matches. This CDR3 has 14 residues. CDR3 in amino acids: CAISDSGGANTQYF. CDR3 DNA sequence: TGTGCCATCAGTGATAGCGGGGGGGCAAATACGCAGTATTTT.

This chain uses TRBV2 with TRBJ1-5, with 9 nucleotides matching TRBD1. CDR1 is SNHLY, CDR2 FYNNEI, per germline. This CDR3 contains 15 residues. V shed 2 bases and J 4 bases; nucleotides not matched to a gene: 3. CDR3 amino acids: CASSEKGTGNQPQHF. For the CDR3, the DNA is TGTGCCAGCAGTGAAAAAGGGACAGGGAATCAGCCCCAGCATTTT.

The chain couples TRBV5-5 to TRBJ1-1; 9 bases match TRBD1. From germline, CDR1 is SGHKS and CDR2 YYEKEE (reference sequence). The V and J ends lost 5 bases and 11 bases, in that order; junction bases with no gene match: 4. The CDR3 is made up of 11 amino acids. The CDR3 spells CASSLDRGAFF. CDR3 sequence (DNA): TGTGCCAGCAGTCTCGACAGGGGGGCTTTCTTT.

The chain combines TRBV5-1 with TRBJ2-3, with D possibly being TRBD1 (7 bases). Germline CDR1 and CDR2: SGHRS and YFSETQ. Trimming pared 0 bases from V and 4 bases from J, leaving 12 bases between. The CDR3 runs 15 residues. The CDR3 here is CASSLGQGGADTQYF. The CDR3 DNA reads as TGCGCCAGCAGCTTGGGACAGGGAGGCGCAGATACGCAGTATTTT.

This clone was counted only a few times. This rearrangement joins TRBV4-1 to TRBJ2-3; 9 bases map to TRBD2. CDR3 size: 17 residues. CDR1 is MGHRA, CDR2 YSYEKL, per germline. V gave up 0 bases and J gave up 4 bases; unmatched junction bases: 8. CDR3 amino acids: CASSQDGASGAADTQYF. The CDR3 coding sequence is TGCGCCAGCAGCCAAGATGGGGCTAGCGGGGCCGCAGATACGCAGTATTTT.